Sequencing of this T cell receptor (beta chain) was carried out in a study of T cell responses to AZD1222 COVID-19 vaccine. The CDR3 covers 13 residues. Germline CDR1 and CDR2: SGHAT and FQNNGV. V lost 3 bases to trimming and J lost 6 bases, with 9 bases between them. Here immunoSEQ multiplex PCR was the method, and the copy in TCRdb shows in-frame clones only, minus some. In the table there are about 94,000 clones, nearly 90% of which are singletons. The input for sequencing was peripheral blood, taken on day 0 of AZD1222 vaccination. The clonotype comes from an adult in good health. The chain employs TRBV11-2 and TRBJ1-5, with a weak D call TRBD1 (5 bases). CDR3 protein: CASSFIGGQPQHF. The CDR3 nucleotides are TGTGCCAGCAGCTTTATTGGGGGTCAGCCCCAGCATTTT.